Sequencing of this TCR beta chain was carried out in a study of blood T cells in healthy people across ages. As regards this clonotype: What it binds is not known.

Whole-study findings and limits: While age rose, TCR beta diversity per million T cells dropped in a roughly linear way. Compared with aged donors, long-lived donors showed fewer expanded clones, suggesting selection.

Germline V gene lookup returns CDR1 GTSNPN and CDR2 SVGIG (reference sequence). V was clipped by 7 bases and J by 5 bases; unmatched bases: 6. The CDR3 spans 13 residues. Researchers collected about 9.1 milliliters of peripheral blood from every single donor. Through a sample-barcoded 5' primer and a J-beta primer mix, a second PCR was run for about 6 to 11 cycles. Template switching added a 12-random-nucleotide identifier to every cDNA molecule. TCRdb redid the calling of the 5' RACE reads with MiXCR, one entry per CDR3 protein. The sample consists of 850,000 to 1,300,000 distinct CDR3 sequences, 40% to 55% of them appearing once.

This TCR derives from a woman aged 55-69 years in good health. The J gene is TRBJ2-3, the V gene TRBV30, with 10 bases that match TRBD1. Sequenced input: blood. The chain's CDR3 is CAYDRGRVDTQYF. In nucleotides, the CDR3 is TGTGCCTACGACAGGGGGCGCGTAGATACGCAGTATTTT.